This T cell receptor beta chain was captured by sequencing in a study of T cells in Graves' hyperthyroidism and ophthalmopathy. About this clonotype: Its cognate antigen is unknown. A read error may be the cause here, since a much bigger clone is one base away.

The source material, RNA transcripts, was used to amplify TCR beta CDR3 regions. During a first-round RT-PCR of the TCR CDR3, the HTBI primer set was used. MiXCR, run by TCRdb on the multiplex PCR reads, gives a single entry per CDR3 protein. The sample shows 480,000 or so distinct CDR3 sequences, 13% to 15% of them seen only once. Study findings and constraints: Clonotypes that were expanded in thyroid above 0.001 mostly appeared in blood too.

Uncontrolled infection, other autoimmune disease, pregnancy or lactation excluded patients. From approximately 9.1 ml of fresh peripheral blood, PBMCs were isolated. Germline V gene data show CDR1 as MNHEY and CDR2 as SMNVEV (reference sequence). The CDR3 contains 14 residues. Material for sequencing was blood. The chain links TRBV27 to TRBJ2-1; weak D call: TRBD2 (6 bases). Gene TRBJ2-7 matches the end of the DNA better, so the J call may be wrong. The source of this sequence is a woman in her late teens or twenties with Graves' hyperthyroidism. The DNA for the CDR3 is TGTGCCAGCAGTTTCCCGGGACTCCTCAATGAGCAGTACTTC. It yields the protein CASSFPGLLNEQYF.